One TCR beta chain is described in this entry. Its antigen is unidentified. CDR3 length: 13 amino acids. V lost 1 base to trimming and J lost 7 bases, with 10 bases between them. The germline V gene encodes CDR1 LGHDT and CDR2 YNNKEL (reference sequence). This sample is drawn from a study of identical twins. Study conclusions and caveats: The presence of invariant MAIT and iNKT cells could partly confound analyses of zero-insertion sequences.

Everyone who gave samples was a healthy Caucasian. MiXCR, run by TCRdb on the 5' RACE reads, gives a single entry per CDR3 protein. The sample has around 250,000 distinct CDR3 sequences, about 12% seen once. This same sample was also taken into another study, of yellow fever vaccine responses in identical twins.

The clonotype originates from a woman aged 18-29 years in good health. The rearrangement uses TRBV3-1 and TRBJ2-5; possibly TRBD2 for D (6 bases). Input material: memory (CD45RO+) T cells sorted from blood. The CDR3 coding sequence is TGTGCCAGCAGCCAAGGCGGGGCCGGGACCCAGTACTTC. Translation gives CASSQGGAGTQYF.